One sample yielded the 26 T cell receptor beta chains listed below, sequenced in a study of blood T cell repertoires in COVID-19. Only in-frame clones appear in the TCRdb table, and some are missing; sequencing was by immunoSEQ multiplex PCR. The sample holds 250,000 to 350,000 clones, around 87% seen once. Sequencing input: PBMCs or T cells enriched from blood (not recorded which). These receptors originate from a woman under 40 who had recovered from COVID-19.

The chain recombines TRBV5-1 with TRBJ2-7; possible D gene TRBD2, 6 bases. V shed 0 bases and J shed 0 bases, with 7 bases lying between them. The CDR3 sequence is 14 residues long. Germline V CDR1 and CDR2: SGHRS, YFSETQ. This chain's CDR3 is CASSLETSSYEQYF. The CDR3 nucleotides are TGCGCCAGCAGCTTGGAGACTAGCTCCTACGAGCAGTACTTC. Full variable domain (missing parts from reference TRBV5-1 and TRBJ2-7): KAGVTQTPRYLIKTRGQQVTLSCSPISGHRSVSWYQQTPGQGLQFLFEYFSETQRNKGNFPGRFSGRQFSNSRSEMNVSTLELGDSALYLCASSLETSSYEQYFGPGTRLTVT.

The chain joins TRBV19 to TRBJ1-1; 7 nucleotides match TRBD1. The CDR3 sequence is 11 residues long. CDR1 is LNHDA and CDR2 is SQIVND in the germline V gene (reference sequence). V lost 9 bases, J lost 8 bases, and 6 bases stayed unmatched. As DNA, the CDR3 is TGTGCCAGCGGCAGGGGGGCCGAAGCTTTCTTT. Protein: CASGRGAEAFF.

The CDR3 sequence: CASSLAGGQYTYEQYF. In DNA form, the CDR3 reads TGTGCCAGCAGCTTAGCGGGGGGACAGTACACCTACGAGCAGTACTTC. V is TRBV7-2 and J is TRBJ2-7; perhaps TRBD1 as D (7 bases). Germline V gives CDR1 SGHTA, CDR2 FQGNSA. The V end lost 0 bases, the J end lost 2 bases, and 14 bases lay between the germline ends. The CDR3 is 16 amino acids.

The V gene is TRBV5-1, the J gene TRBJ1-5, with a tentative D call TRBD1 (5 bases). This CDR3 spans 15 amino acids. Between the trimmed V and J ends, which lost 0 bases and 9 bases, there was a span of 16 bases. Germline V gene data show CDR1 as SGHRS and CDR2 as YFSETQ. The CDR3 spells CASSLGPLTERPQHF. The CDR3 coding sequence is TGCGCCAGCAGCTTGGGGCCACTGACAGAGCGGCCCCAGCATTTT.

This chain uses TRBV6-5 with TRBJ1-4, with D uncertain. Germline V gene lookup returns CDR1 MNHEY and CDR2 SVGAGI. This CDR3 has 13 residues. V lost 8 bases to trimming and J lost 7 bases, with 14 bases between them. The DNA of the CDR3 is TGTGCCAGCGCGGTAAGGAAGAGTGAAAAACTGTTTTTT. Protein: CASAVRKSEKLFF.

The chain carries TRBV6-4 and TRBJ2-3; 10 nucleotides match TRBD2. Trimming removed 3 bases from V and 6 bases from J; junction bases left unmatched: 9. CDR1 MRHNA and CDR2 SNTAGT come from the germline V gene. This CDR3 spans 16 amino acids. The CDR3 DNA reads as TGTGCCAGCAGTGATCTTTCGAGCGGGGGGGCCGATACGCAGTATTTT. This encodes CASSDLSSGGADTQYF.

The chain couples TRBV5-1 to TRBJ1-4; D call uncertain. The germline gives CDR1 SGHRS, CDR2 YFSETQ. This CDR3 region has 17 residues. Trimming removed 0 bases from V and 0 bases from J, with 12 bases in between. The CDR3 nucleotides are TGCGCCAGCAGCTTGGGTGGAGGGAGGCCAACTAATGAAAAACTGTTTTTT. Its protein product is CASSLGGGRPTNEKLFF. The variable domain in full, completed from reference TRBV5-1 and TRBJ1-4, reads KAGVTQTPRYLIKTRGQQVTLSCSPISGHRSVSWYQQTPGQGLQFLFEYFSETQRNKGNFPGRFSGRQFSNSRSEMNVSTLELGDSALYLCASSLGGGRPTNEKLFFGSGTQLSVL.

The table lists this clone with a few counts. The genes are TRBV2 and TRBJ2-3; D may be TRBD2 (5 bases). CDR3 size: 15 residues. Germline-derived CDR1 and CDR2 are SNHLY and FYNNEI. V lost 3 bases and J 1 base, leaving 11 bases between the germline ends. CDR3: CASSDAGLRTDTQYF. The CDR3 DNA reads as TGTGCCAGCAGTGATGCAGGACTGCGCACAGATACGCAGTATTTT. The whole variable domain, remainder taken from reference TRBV2 and TRBJ2-3, is EPEVTQTPSHQVTQMGQEVILRCVPISNHLYFYWYRQILGQKVEFLVSFYNNEISEKSEIFDDQFSVERPDGSNFTLKIRSTKLEDSAMYFCASSDAGLRTDTQYFGPGTRLTVL.

This chain joins TRBV4-3 and TRBJ1-2, with D uncertain. The CDR3 covers 14 residues. With 4 bases removed from V and 4 bases from J, the gap between germline ends came to 13 bases. CDR1 is LGHNA and CDR2 is YSLEER in the germline V gene. In DNA, the CDR3 is TGCGCCAGCAGCCCCCGCCATGAGGCCTATGGCTACACCTTC. Translation: CASSPRHEAYGYTF.

V and J are TRBV27 and TRBJ1-3; no clear D gene. The ends were cut back, 6 bases at V and 1 base at J, with 10 bases in the middle. The CDR3 totals 14 residues. Germline V gene data show CDR1 as MNHEY and CDR2 as SMNVEV (reference sequence). The CDR3, as DNA: TGTGCCAGCAGGCCCGGGGTTTCTGGAAACACCATATATTTT. This translates into CASRPGVSGNTIYF.

In its sample, this clone was seen once. The CDR3 DNA reads as TGCGCCAGCAGCTTGGACGGCAGGGGTAGTGCTGAAGCTTTCTTT. Its translation is CASSLDGRGSAEAFF. The V gene is TRBV5-1, the J gene TRBJ1-1; possibly TRBD1 for D (6 bases). Trimming left V 0 bases short and J 6 bases short, with 15 bases between. The germline CDR1 and CDR2 sequences are SGHRS and YFSETQ. This CDR3 is 15 amino acids long.

CDR3: CASSPDPRYEQYF. The CDR3 bases are TGTGCCAGCAGCCCCGACCCTAGATACGAGCAGTACTTC. The chain is built from TRBV5-4 and TRBJ2-7, with no clear D. This CDR3 has 13 amino acids. Germline V gene lookup returns CDR1 SGHNT and CDR2 YYREEE (reference sequence). V was pared by 4 bases and J by 4 bases, with 12 bases between.

The chain carries TRBV5-5 and TRBJ1-1; tentatively, D is TRBD1 (5 bases). The CDR3 runs 15 residues. The germline V and J ends were trimmed by 4 bases and 1 base, with 14 bases remaining between them. Germline values: CDR1 SGHKS, CDR2 YYEKEE (reference sequence). The CDR3 bases are TGTGCCAGCAGCCCTGTCGGAGGGGCGAACACTGAAGCTTTCTTT. Translation: CASSPVGGANTEAFF.

The chain links TRBV7-9 to TRBJ2-3; D is possibly TRBD1 (5 bases). Between the trimmed V and J ends, which lost 2 bases and 4 bases, there was a span of 10 bases. The germline V gene encodes CDR1 SEHNR and CDR2 FQNEAQ (reference sequence). This CDR3 has 14 residues. Written as DNA, the CDR3 is TGTGCCAGCAGCTTAAATCAGGGATCAGATACGCAGTATTTT. Amino acids: CASSLNQGSDTQYF.

The rearrangement uses TRBV5-1 and TRBJ2-7, with TRBD1 matching over 10 bases. The CDR3 contains 13 residues. Germline V lookup: CDR1 SGHRS, CDR2 YFSETQ. Germline trimming cut 5 bases from V and 4 bases from J; bases unmatched to any gene: 3. The CDR3: CASRGQGTYEQYF. CDR3 bases: TGCGCCAGCAGGGGACAGGGGACGTACGAGCAGTACTTC. Together with reference TRBV5-1 and TRBJ2-7, the CDR3 gives the full variable domain: KAGVTQTPRYLIKTRGQQVTLSCSPISGHRSVSWYQQTPGQGLQFLFEYFSETQRNKGNFPGRFSGRQFSNSRSEMNVSTLELGDSALYLCASRGQGTYEQYFGPGTRLTVT.

The chain employs TRBV4-3 and TRBJ2-2; 7 positions match TRBD1. The CDR3 consists of 16 residues. With 4 bases clipped from V and 5 bases from J, the junction kept 10 bases outside the gene matches. The germline V gene has CDR1 LGHNA and CDR2 YSLEER. The CDR3 sequence: CASSLQDRFPTGELFF. CDR3 sequence (DNA): TGCGCCAGCAGCCTCCAGGACAGGTTTCCTACCGGGGAGCTGTTTTTT.

The rearrangement joins TRBV27 to TRBJ1-4; D is possibly TRBD1 (6 bases). Trimming pared 2 bases from V and 6 bases from J, leaving 16 bases between. Germline assignment: CDR1 MNHEY and CDR2 SMNVEV (reference sequence). The CDR3 is 16 residues long. CDR3 sequence reads: CASSLNLRRGDEKLFF. The CDR3 DNA sequence: TGTGCCAGCAGTTTAAACCTCCGCAGGGGTGATGAAAAACTGTTTTTT.

V and J are TRBV2 and TRBJ1-4; TRBD1 is a possible D gene (6 bases). Between the trimmed V and J ends, which lost 3 bases and 1 base, there was a span of 15 bases. The CDR3 extends over 17 amino acids. Germline V gene sequence: CDR1 SNHLY, CDR2 FYNNEI. The CDR3 loop is CASSEPGGVVTNEKLFF. DNA of the CDR3: TGTGCCAGCAGTGAGCCGGGGGGCGTCGTAACTAATGAAAAACTGTTTTTT.

V is TRBV6-2 or TRBV6-3 and J is TRBJ2-1, with 9 positions matching TRBD2. CDR1 is MNHEY and CDR2 is SVGEGT in the germline V gene. The CDR3 runs 17 residues. V gave up 3 bases and J gave up 0 bases; unmatched junction bases: 6. The CDR3 DNA sequence: TGTGCCAGCAGTTATGTCAGCGGGGGGAGCTCCTACAATGAGCAGTTCTTC. Translation gives CASSYVSGGSSYNEQFF.

This clone was counted a few times. A read error likely explains this, since a far larger clone differs by one base. J is TRBJ1-1 and V is TRBV2; no reliable D call. CDR1 and CDR2 (germline): SNHLY, FYNNEI. The CDR3 length is 13 residues. The ends were cut back, 0 bases at V and 1 base at J, with 3 bases in the middle. CDR3 protein: CASSEAANTEAFF. The DNA for the CDR3 is TGTGCCAGCAGTGAAGCGGCGAACACTGAAGCTTTCTTT.

Many counts were recorded for this clone. The CDR3 DNA is TGCGCCAGCAGCCAAGTCGGGGGGCCGGGAGAGACCCAGTACTTC. Amino acid sequence: CASSQVGGPGETQYF. The rearrangement links TRBV4-1 to TRBJ2-5; weak D call: TRBD2 (7 bases). Germline lookup yields CDR1 MGHRA and CDR2 YSYEKL. The V end lost 1 base, the J end lost 4 bases, and 13 bases lay between the germline ends. The CDR3 covers 15 residues.

The chain joins TRBV5-5 to TRBJ1-1; D uncertain. The CDR3 has 11 residues. V lost 0 bases to trimming and J lost 7 bases, with 4 bases between them. Per germline, CDR1 SGHKS and CDR2 YYEKEE (reference sequence). Here the CDR3 DNA reads TGTGCCAGCAGCTTGGACAGTGAAGCTTTCTTT. Translated: CASSLDSEAFF. Based on the CDR3 plus reference TRBV5-5 and TRBJ1-1, the full variable domain is DAGVTQSPTHLIKTRGQQVTLRCSPISGHKSVSWYQQVLGQGPQFIFQYYEKEERGRGNFPDRFSARQFPNYSSELNVNALLLGDSALYLCASSLDSEAFFGQGTRLTVV.

This chain connects TRBV19 to TRBJ1-2; 8 nucleotides line up with TRBD1. Losses at the gene ends were 5 bases for V and 14 bases for J; bases not matched to a gene: 22. CDR1 is LNHDA and CDR2 is SQIVND in the germline V gene (reference sequence). There are 16 residues in the CDR3. The CDR3 sequence is CASSGAGTGRSSRGTF. CDR3 DNA sequence: TGTGCCAGTAGTGGGGCGGGGACAGGACGATCTTCACGTGGGACCTTC.

This clone was found once. The V call is TRBV7-2, the J call TRBJ2-3; TRBD2 might be the D (6 bases). Germline assignment: CDR1 SGHTA and CDR2 FQGNSA. Trimming removed 6 bases from V and 2 bases from J, with 18 bases in between. CDR3 length equals 16 residues. CDR3 in DNA: TGTGCCAGCAGTGGTGGGCTAGCGAGGCCCACAGATACGCAGTATTTT. It specifies CASSGGLARPTDTQYF.

The chain links TRBV13 to TRBJ2-7; maybe TRBD2 (7 bases). Germline CDR1 and CDR2: PRHDT and FYEKMQ (reference sequence). V was trimmed by 4 bases and J by 2 bases, leaving 21 bases between them. The CDR3 extends over 17 amino acids. The CDR3 nucleotides read TGTGCCAGCAGCTCCCGGGTCGGGGGGCCGACTCCCTACGAGCAGTACTTC. Translated: CASSSRVGGPTPYEQYF.

The V call is TRBV30, the J call TRBJ2-5; no firm D call. V lost 4 bases to trimming and J lost 5 bases, with 11 bases between them. Germline V gives CDR1 GTSNPN, CDR2 SVGIG (reference sequence). CDR3 length: 12 amino acids. The CDR3 spells CAWTGIDETQYF. DNA of the CDR3: TGTGCCTGGACGGGTATTGATGAGACCCAGTACTTC.